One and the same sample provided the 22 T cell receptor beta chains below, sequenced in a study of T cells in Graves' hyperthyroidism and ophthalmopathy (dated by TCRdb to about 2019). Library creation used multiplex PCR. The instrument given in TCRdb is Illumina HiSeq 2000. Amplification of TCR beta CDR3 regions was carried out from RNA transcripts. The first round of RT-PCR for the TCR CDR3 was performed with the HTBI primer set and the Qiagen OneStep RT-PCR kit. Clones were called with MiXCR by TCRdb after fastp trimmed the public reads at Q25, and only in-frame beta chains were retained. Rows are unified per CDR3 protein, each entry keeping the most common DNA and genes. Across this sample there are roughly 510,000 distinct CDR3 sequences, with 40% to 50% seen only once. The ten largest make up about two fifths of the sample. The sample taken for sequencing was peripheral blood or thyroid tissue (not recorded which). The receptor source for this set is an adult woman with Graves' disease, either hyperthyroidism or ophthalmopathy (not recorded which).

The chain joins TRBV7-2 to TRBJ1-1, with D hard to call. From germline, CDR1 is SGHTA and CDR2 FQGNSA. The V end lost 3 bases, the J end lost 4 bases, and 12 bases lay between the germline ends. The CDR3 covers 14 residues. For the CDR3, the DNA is TGTGCCAGCAGCTTCCTAAGTGGGTCCACTGAAGCTTTCTTT. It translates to CASSFLSGSTEAFF.

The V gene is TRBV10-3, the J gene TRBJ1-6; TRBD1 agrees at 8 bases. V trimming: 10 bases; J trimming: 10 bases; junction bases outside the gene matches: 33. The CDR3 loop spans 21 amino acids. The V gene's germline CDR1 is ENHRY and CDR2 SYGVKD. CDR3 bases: TGTGCCAGCAGCCTCCCCGGGACAGGAAGAGGAATCGAGGCACTTATCTCACCCCTCCACTTT. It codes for CASSLPGTGRGIEALISPLHF.

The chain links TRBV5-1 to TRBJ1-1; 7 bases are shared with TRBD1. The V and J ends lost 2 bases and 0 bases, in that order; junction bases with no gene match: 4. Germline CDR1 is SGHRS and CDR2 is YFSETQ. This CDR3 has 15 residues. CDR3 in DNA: TGCGCCAGCAGCTTAGGGGGACAGATGAACACTGAAGCTTTCTTT. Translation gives CASSLGGQMNTEAFF.

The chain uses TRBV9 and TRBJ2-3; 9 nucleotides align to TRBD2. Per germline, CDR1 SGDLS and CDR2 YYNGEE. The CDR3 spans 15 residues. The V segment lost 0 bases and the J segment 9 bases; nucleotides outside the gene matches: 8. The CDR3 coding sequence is TGTGCCAGCAGCGTAGCTGGCGGGAGGGTGAGGACGCAGTATTTT. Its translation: CASSVAGGRVRTQYF.

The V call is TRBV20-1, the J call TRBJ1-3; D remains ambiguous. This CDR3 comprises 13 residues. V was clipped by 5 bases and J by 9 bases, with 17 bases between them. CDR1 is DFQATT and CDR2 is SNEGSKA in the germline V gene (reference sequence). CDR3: CSAFQLAGSTIYF. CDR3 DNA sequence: TGCAGTGCTTTTCAACTAGCGGGGAGCACCATATATTTT.

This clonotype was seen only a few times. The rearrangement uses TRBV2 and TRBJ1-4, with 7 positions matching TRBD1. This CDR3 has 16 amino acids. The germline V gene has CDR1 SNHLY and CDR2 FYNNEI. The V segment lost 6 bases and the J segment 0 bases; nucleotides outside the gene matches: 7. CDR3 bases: TGTGCCAGCAGCCACACAGGGGCGGCAACTAATGAAAAACTGTTTTTT. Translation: CASSHTGAATNEKLFF.

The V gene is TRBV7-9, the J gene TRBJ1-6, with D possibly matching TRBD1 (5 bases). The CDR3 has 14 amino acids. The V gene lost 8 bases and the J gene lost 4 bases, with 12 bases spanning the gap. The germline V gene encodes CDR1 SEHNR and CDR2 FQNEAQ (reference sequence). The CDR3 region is CASLGPGYNSPLHF. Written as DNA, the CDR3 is TGTGCCAGCTTGGGGCCAGGGTATAATTCACCCCTCCACTTT.

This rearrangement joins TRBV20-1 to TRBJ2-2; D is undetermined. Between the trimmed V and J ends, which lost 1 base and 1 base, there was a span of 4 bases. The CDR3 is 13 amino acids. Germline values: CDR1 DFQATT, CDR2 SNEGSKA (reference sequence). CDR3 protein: CSARALNTGELFF. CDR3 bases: TGCAGTGCTAGAGCCCTGAACACCGGGGAGCTGTTTTTT.

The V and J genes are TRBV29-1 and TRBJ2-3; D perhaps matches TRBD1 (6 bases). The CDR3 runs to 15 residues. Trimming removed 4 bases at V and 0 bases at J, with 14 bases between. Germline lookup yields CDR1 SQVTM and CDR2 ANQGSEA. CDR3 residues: CSVVIGQKSTDTQYF. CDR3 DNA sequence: TGCAGCGTTGTTATAGGACAGAAAAGCACAGATACGCAGTATTTT.

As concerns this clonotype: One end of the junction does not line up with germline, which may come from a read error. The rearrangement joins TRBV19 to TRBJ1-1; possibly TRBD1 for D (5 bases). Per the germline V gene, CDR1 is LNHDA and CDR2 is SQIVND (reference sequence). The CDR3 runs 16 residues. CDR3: CASSIGWGRARPEAFF. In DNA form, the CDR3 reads TGTGCCAGTAGTATAGGTTGGGGCAGGGCGAGGCCTGAAGCCTTCTTT.

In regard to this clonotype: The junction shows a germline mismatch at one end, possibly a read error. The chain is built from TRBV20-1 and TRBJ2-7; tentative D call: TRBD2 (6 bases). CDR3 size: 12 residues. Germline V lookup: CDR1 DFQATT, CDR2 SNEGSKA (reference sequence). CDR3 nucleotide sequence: TGCAGTGCTAGTACTAGCTCCTACGGGCAGTACTTC. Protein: CSASTSSYGQYF.

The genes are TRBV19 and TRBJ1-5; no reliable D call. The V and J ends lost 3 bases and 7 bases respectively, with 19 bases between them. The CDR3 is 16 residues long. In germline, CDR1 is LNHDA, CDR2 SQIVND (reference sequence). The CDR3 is CASSMNLAGGEQPQHF. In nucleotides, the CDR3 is TGTGCCAGTAGTATGAATCTAGCGGGAGGTGAGCAGCCCCAGCATTTT.

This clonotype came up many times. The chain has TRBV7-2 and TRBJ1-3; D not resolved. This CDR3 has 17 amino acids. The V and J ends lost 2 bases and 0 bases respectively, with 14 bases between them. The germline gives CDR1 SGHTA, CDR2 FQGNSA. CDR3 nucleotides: TGTGCCAGCAGCTTAATAGGTGGCCAGAGCTCTGGAAACACCATATATTTT. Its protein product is CASSLIGGQSSGNTIYF.

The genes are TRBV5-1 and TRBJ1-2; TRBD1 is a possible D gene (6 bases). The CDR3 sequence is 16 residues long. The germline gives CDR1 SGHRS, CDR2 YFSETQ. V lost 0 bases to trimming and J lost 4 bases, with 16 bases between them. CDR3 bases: TGCGCCAGCAGCTTGGAAACAGGGATAGGCGCCTATGGCTACACCTTC. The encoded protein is CASSLETGIGAYGYTF.

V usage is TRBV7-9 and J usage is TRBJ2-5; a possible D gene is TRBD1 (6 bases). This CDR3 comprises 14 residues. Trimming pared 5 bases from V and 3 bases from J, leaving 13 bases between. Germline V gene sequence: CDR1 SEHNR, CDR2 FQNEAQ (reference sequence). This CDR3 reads CASSQDRGKETQYF. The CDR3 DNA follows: TGTGCCAGCAGCCAAGATAGGGGGAAAGAGACCCAGTACTTC.

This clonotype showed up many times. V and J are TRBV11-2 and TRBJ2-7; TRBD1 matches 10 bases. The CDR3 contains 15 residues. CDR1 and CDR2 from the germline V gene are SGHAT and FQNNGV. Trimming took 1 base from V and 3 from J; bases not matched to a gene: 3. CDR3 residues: CASSLGTGGFYEQYF. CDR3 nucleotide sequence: TGTGCCAGCAGCTTAGGGACAGGGGGTTTCTACGAGCAGTACTTC.

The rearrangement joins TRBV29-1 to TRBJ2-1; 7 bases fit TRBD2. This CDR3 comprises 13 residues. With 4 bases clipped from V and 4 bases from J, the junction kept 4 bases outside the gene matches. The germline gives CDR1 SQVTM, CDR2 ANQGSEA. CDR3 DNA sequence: TGCAGCGTTGGGCGGGAGCGGTACAATGAGCAGTTCTTC. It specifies CSVGRERYNEQFF.

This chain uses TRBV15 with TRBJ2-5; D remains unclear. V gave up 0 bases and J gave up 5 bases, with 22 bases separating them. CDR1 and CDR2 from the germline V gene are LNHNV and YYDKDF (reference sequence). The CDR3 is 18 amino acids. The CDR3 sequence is CATSRDSPVLIRSETQYF. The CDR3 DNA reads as TGTGCCACCAGCAGAGATTCCCCTGTCTTAATAAGAAGTGAGACCCAGTACTTC.

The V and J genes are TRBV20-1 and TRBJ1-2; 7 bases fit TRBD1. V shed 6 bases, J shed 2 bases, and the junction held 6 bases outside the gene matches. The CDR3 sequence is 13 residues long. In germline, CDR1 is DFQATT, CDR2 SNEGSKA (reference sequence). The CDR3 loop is CSATTGSNYGYTF. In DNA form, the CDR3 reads TGCAGTGCCACGACAGGGTCAAACTATGGCTACACCTTC.

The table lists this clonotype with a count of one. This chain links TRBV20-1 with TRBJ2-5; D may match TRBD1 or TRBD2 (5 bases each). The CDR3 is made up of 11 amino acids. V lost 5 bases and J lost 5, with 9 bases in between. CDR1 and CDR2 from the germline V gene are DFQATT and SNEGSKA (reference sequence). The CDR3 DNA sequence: TGCAGTGCTGAGGGGAAGGAGACCCAGTACTTC. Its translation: CSAEGKETQYF.

CDR3 amino acids: CATRGGTWAGELFF. In nucleotides, the CDR3 is TGTGCCACGAGAGGGGGGACCTGGGCCGGGGAGCTGTTTTTT. The V call is TRBV6-2 or TRBV6-3, the J call TRBJ2-2, with D possibly being TRBD1 or TRBD2 (6 bases each). The CDR3 sequence is 14 residues long. Trimming removed 10 bases at V and 6 bases at J, with 18 bases between. CDR1 is MNHEY, CDR2 SVGEGT, per germline.

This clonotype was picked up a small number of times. In nucleotides, the CDR3 is TGCAGTGCTAGCCGGGGTTTGCGCAATCAGCCCCAGCATTTT. As protein: CSASRGLRNQPQHF. This sequence joins TRBV20-1 and TRBJ1-5; D remains ambiguous. Trimming removed 3 bases at V and 2 bases at J, with 11 bases between. The CDR3 consists of 14 residues. CDR1 and CDR2 from the germline V gene are DFQATT and SNEGSKA (reference sequence).